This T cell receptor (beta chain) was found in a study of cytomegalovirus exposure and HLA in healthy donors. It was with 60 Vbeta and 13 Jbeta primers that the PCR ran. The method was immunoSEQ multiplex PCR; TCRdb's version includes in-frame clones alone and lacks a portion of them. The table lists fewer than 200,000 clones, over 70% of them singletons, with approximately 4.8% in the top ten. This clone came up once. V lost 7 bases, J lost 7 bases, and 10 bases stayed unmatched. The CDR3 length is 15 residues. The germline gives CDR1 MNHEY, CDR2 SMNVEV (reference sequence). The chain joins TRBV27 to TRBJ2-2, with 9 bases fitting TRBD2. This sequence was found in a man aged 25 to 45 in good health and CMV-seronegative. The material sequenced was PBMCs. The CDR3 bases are TGTGCCAGCACCCCTCGGGCGGGGGGGGACGGGGAGCTGTTTTTT. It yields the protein CASTPRAGGDGELFF.